This TCR beta chain was recorded in a study of blood T cells in healthy people across ages. Using a J-beta primer mix together with a sample-barcoded 5' primer, a second PCR was run for roughly 6 to 12 cycles. TCRdb itself ran the 5' RACE reads through MiXCR, one entry per CDR3 protein. The table records more than 1 million distinct CDR3 sequences, under 45% of them present only once. Unmatched junction bases numbered 7, after V lost 6 bases and J lost 10 bases. Per germline, CDR1 SGHTA and CDR2 FQGNSA. The CDR3 is made up of 13 amino acids. What was sequenced was blood. The V gene is TRBV7-2, the J gene TRBJ2-1, with 9 bases fitting TRBD2. The receptor was isolated from a woman in her fifties or sixties in good health. The CDR3 coding sequence is TGTGCCAGCAGGCCCAGCGGGAGGTGGGAGCAGTTCTTC. Translation gives CASRPSGRWEQFF. Full variable domain (remainder filled in from reference TRBV7-2 and TRBJ2-1): GAGVSQSPSNKVTEKGKDVELRCDPISGHTALYWYRQSLGQGLEFLIYFQGNSAPDKSGLPSDRFSAERTGGSVSTLTIQRTQQEDSAVYLCASRPSGRWEQFFGPGTRLTVL.